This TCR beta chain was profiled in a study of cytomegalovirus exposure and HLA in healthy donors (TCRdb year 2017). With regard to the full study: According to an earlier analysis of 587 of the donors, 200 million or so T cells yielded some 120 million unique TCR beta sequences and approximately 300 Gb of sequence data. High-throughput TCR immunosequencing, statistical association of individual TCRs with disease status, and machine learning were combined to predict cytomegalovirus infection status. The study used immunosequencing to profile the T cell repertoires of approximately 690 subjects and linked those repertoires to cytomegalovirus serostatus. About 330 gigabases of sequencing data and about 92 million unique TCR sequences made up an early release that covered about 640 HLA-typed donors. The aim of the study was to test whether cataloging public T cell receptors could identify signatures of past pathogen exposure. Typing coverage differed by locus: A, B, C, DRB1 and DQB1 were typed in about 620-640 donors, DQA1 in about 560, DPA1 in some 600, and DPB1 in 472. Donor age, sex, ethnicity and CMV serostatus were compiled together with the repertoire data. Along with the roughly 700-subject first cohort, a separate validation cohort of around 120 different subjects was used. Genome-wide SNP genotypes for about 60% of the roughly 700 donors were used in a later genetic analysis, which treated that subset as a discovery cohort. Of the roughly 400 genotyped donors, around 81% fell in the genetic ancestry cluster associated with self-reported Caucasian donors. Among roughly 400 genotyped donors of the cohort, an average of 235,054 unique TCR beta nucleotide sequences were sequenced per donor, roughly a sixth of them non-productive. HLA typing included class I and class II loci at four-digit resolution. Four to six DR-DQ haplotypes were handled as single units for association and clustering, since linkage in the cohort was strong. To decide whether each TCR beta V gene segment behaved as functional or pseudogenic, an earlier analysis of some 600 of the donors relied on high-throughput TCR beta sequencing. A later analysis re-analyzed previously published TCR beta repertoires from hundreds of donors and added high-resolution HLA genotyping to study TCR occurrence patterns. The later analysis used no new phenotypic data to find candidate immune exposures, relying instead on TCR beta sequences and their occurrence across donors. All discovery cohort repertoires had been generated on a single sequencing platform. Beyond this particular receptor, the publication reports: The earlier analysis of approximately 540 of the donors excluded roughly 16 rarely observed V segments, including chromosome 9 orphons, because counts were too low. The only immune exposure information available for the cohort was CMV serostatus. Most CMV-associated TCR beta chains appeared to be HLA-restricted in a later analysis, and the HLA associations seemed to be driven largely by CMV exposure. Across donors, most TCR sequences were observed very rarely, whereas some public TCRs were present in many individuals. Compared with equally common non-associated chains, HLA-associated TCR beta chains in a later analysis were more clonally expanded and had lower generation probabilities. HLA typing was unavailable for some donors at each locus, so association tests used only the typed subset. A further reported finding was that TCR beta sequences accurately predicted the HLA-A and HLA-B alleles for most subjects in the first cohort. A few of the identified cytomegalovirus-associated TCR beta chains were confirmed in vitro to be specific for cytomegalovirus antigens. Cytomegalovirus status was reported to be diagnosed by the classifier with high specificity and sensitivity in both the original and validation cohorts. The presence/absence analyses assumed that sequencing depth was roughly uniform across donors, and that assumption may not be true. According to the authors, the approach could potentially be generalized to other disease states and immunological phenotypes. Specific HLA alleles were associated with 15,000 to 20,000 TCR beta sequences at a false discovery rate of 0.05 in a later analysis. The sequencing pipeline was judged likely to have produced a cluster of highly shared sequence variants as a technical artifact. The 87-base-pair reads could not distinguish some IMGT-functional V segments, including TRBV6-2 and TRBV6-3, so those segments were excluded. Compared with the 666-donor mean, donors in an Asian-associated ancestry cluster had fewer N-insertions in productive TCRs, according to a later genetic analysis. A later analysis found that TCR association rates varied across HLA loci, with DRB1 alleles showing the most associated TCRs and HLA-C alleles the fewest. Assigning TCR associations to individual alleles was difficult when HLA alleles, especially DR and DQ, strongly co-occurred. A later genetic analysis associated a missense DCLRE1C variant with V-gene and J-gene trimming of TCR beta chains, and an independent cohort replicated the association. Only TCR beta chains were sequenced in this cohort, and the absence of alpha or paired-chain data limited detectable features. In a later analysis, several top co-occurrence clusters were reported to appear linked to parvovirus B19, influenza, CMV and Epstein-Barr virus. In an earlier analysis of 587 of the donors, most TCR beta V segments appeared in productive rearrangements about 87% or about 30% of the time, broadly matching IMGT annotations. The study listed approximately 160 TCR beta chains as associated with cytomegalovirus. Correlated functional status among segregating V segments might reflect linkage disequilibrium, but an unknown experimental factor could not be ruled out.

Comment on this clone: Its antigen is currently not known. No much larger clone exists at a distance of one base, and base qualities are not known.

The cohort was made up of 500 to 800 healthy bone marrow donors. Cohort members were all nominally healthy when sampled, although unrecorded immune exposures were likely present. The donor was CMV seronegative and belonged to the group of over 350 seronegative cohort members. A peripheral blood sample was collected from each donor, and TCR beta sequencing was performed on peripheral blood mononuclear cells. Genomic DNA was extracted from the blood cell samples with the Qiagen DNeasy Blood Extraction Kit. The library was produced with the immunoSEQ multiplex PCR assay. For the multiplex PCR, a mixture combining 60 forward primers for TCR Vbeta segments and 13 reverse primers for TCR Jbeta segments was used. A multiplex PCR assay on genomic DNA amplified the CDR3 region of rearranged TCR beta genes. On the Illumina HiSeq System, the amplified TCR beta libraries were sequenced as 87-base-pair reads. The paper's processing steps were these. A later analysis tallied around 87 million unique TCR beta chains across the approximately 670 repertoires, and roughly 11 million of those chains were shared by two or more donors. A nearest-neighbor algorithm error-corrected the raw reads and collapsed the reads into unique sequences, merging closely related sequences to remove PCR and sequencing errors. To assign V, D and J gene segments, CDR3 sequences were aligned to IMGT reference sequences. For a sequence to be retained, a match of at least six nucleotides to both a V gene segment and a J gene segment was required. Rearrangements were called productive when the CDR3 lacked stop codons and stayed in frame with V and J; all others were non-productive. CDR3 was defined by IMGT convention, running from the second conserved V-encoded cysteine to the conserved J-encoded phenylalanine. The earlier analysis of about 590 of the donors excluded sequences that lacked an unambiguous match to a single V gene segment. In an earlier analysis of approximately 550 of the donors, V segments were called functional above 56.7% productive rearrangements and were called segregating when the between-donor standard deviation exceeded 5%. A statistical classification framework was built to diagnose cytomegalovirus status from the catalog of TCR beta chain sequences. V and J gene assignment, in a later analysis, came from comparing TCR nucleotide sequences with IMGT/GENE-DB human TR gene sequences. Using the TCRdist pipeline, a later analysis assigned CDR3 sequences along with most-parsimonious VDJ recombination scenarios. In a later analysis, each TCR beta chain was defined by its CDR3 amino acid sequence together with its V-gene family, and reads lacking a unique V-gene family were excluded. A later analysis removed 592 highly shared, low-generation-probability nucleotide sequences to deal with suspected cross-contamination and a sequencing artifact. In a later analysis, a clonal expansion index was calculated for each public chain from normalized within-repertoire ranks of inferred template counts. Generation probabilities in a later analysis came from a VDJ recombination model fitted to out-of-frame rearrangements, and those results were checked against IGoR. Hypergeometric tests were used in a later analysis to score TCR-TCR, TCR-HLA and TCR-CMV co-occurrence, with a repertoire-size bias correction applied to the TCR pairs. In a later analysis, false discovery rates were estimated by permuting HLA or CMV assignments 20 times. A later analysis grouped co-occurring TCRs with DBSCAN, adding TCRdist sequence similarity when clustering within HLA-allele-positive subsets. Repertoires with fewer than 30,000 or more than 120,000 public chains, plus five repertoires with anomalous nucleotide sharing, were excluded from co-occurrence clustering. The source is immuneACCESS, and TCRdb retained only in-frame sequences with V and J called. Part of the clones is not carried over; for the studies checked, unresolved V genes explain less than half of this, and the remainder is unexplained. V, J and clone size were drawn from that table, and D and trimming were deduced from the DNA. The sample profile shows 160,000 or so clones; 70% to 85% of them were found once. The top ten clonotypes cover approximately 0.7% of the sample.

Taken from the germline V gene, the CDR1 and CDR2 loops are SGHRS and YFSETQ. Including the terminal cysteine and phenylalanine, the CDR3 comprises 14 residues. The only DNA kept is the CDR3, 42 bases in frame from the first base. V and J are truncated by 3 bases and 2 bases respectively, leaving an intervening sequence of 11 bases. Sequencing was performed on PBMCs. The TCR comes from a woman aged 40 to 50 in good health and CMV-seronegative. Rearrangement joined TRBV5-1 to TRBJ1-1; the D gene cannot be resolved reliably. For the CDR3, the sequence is CASSSNRENTEAFF. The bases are TGCGCCAGCAGCTCCAACCGGGAAAACACTGAAGCTTTCTTT.